The 22 T cell receptor beta chains reported below all come from one sample, sequenced in a study of OX40 agonist ivuxolimab in advanced cancers. Sequenced by immunoSEQ multiplex PCR; TCRdb stores in-frame clones only, minus some. The sample carries about 15,000 clones, 80% recorded once. Sample: CD4+ or CD8+ T cells sorted from blood, taken in a trial of the OX40 agonist ivuxolimab. All receptors come from an adult with an advanced solid tumor such as melanoma, head and neck, liver or kidney cancer.

This chain connects TRBV5-8 to TRBJ1-1; D perhaps matches TRBD1 (6 bases). Germline V gene sequence: CDR1 SGHTS, CDR2 YDEGEE. The V and J ends lost 4 bases and 1 base respectively, with 17 bases between them. This CDR3 is built from 16 residues. The CDR3 nucleotides read TGTGCCAGCAGCGATATACAGGGCCCCAGGAACACTGAAGCTTTCTTT. This sequence encodes CASSDIQGPRNTEAFF.

The chain combines TRBV6-5 with TRBJ2-5; 9 bases match TRBD1. The CDR3 is 15 residues long. After removal of 5 bases from V and 4 bases from J, the junction contained 8 bases not matched to a gene. The V gene's germline CDR1 is MNHEY and CDR2 SVGAGI. The CDR3 is CASSQLQGARETQYF. The CDR3 DNA reads TGTGCCAGCAGTCAACTACAGGGGGCGAGAGAGACCCAGTACTTC.

CDR3 sequence reads: CASSEGTGHEQYF. The CDR3 nucleotides read TGTGCCAGCAGCGAAGGGACAGGCCACGAGCAGTACTTC. V usage is TRBV27 and J usage is TRBJ2-7; TRBD1 matches 8 bases. Germline CDR1 reads MNHEY; CDR2 reads SMNVEV (reference sequence). This CDR3 is 13 amino acids long. Trimming removed 6 bases from V and 5 bases from J; junction bases left unmatched: 6.

This clone appeared once. The chain is built from TRBV7-8 and TRBJ2-1, with TRBD2 as a possible D gene (6 bases). Germline V gene sequence: CDR1 SGHVS, CDR2 FQNEAQ. V was pared by 3 bases and J by 6 bases, with 12 bases between. This CDR3 is built from 14 residues. As DNA, the CDR3 is TGTGCCAGCAGCTTGATGGAGGGCCGCAATGAGCAGTTCTTC. Translating gives CASSLMEGRNEQFF.

The V and J genes are TRBV4-1 and TRBJ2-2; D possibly corresponds to TRBD2 (7 bases). The CDR3 sequence is 16 residues long. Trimming pared 4 bases from V and 8 bases from J, leaving 20 bases between. The V gene's germline CDR1 is MGHRA and CDR2 YSYEKL. The CDR3 region has the DNA TGCGCCAGCAGCCTCCCAAGGGGGGGCCGAGGAGGGGAGCTGTTTTTT. Encoded protein: CASSLPRGGRGGELFF.

The J gene is TRBJ1-1, the V gene TRBV29-1; no firm D call. The germline gives CDR1 SQVTM, CDR2 ANQGSEA. V lost 0 bases and J 1 base, leaving 6 bases between the germline ends. The CDR3 spans 13 residues. DNA of the CDR3: TGCAGCGTTGAAGAGAGCCCGAACACTGAAGCTTTCTTT. It yields the protein CSVEESPNTEAFF.

The rearrangement joins TRBV11-3 to TRBJ2-1; tentatively, D is TRBD2 (6 bases). Trimming removed 5 bases from V and 8 bases from J, with 16 bases in between. CDR3 length equals 14 residues. The germline V gene has CDR1 SGHNT and CDR2 YENEEA. The CDR3 reads CASSRPGTEDEQFF. The CDR3 DNA reads TGTGCCAGCAGCCGTCCCGGGACTGAGGATGAGCAGTTCTTC. The variable domain in full, completed from reference TRBV11-3 and TRBJ2-1, reads EAGVVQSPRYKIIEKKQPVAFWCNPISGHNTLYWYLQNLGQGPELLIRYENEEAVDDSQLPKDRFSAERLKGVDSTLKIQPAELGDSAVYLCASSRPGTEDEQFFGPGTRLTVL.

This chain uses TRBV10-2 with TRBJ1-1, with D possibly matching TRBD1 (6 bases). The CDR3 extends over 13 amino acids. CDR1 WSHSY and CDR2 SAAADI come from the germline V gene. The V gene lost 11 bases and the J gene lost 4 bases, with 17 bases spanning the gap. The CDR3 region is CAGAMGGATEAFF. As DNA, the CDR3 is TGCGCCGGGGCGATGGGGGGGGCCACTGAAGCTTTCTTT.

This clone was recorded once. V gene TRBV19 combines with J gene TRBJ2-1; possible D gene TRBD2, 5 bases. Germline CDR1 reads LNHDA; CDR2 reads SQIVND (reference sequence). The CDR3 consists of 13 residues. The V end was cut by 8 bases, the J end by 5 bases, with 13 bases between. The CDR3 DNA reads TGTGCCAGTCAGCGGTACGCAAACAATGAGCAGTTCTTC. This gives the protein CASQRYANNEQFF.

CDR3 nucleotides: TGTGCCAGCAGCGTAGGGGACAGCTATGGCTACACCTTC. This encodes CASSVGDSYGYTF. The J gene is TRBJ1-2, the V gene TRBV9, with 7 nucleotides matching TRBD1. Losses at the gene ends were 0 bases for V and 4 bases for J; bases not matched to a gene: 0. The V gene's germline CDR1 is SGDLS and CDR2 YYNGEE. CDR3 size: 13 residues.

This clone appeared a single time. J is TRBJ2-7 and V is TRBV5-1; 9 bases line up with TRBD1. This CDR3 contains 15 residues. J was trimmed by 3 bases and V by 1 base; bases with no gene match: 5. Germline V gene sequence: CDR1 SGHRS, CDR2 YFSETQ. The CDR3 here is CASSLRTGAYYEQYF. CDR3 bases: TGCGCCAGCAGCTTGAGGACAGGGGCATACTACGAGCAGTACTTC.

Details on this clone: An end of the junction differs from the germline gene, which may be a read error. Other DNA sequences in this specimen translate into the identical CDR3. The CDR3 is CASSDPDRGRYQETQYF. CDR3 DNA: TGTGCCAGCAGTGACCCGGACAGGGGCCGATACCAAGAAACCCAGTACTTC. The chain is built from TRBV6-1 and TRBJ2-5; 9 nucleotides agree with TRBD1. This CDR3 has 17 residues. Germline CDR1 MNHNS, CDR2 SASEGT.

The rearrangement links TRBV9 to TRBJ2-5; D possibly corresponds to TRBD1 (7 bases). Germline assignment: CDR1 SGDLS and CDR2 YYNGEE. The CDR3 sequence is 14 residues long. The V and J ends lost 2 bases and 11 bases respectively, with 19 bases between them. CDR3 in amino acids: CASSVEYRGGGQYF. CDR3 sequence (DNA): TGTGCCAGCAGCGTGGAGTACAGGGGAGGTGGGCAGTACTTC.

This chain connects TRBV6-6 to TRBJ2-4; D might be TRBD1 (6 bases). The CDR3 covers 14 residues. Germline V lookup: CDR1 MNHNY, CDR2 SVGAGI (reference sequence). Trimming left V 7 bases short and J 0 bases short, with 10 bases between. The CDR3 nucleotides are TGTGCCAGCATTTTCAGGGGAGCCAAAAACATTCAGTACTTC. Amino acids: CASIFRGAKNIQYF.

The chain employs TRBV6-1 and TRBJ1-3; 7 bases line up with TRBD1. Germline-derived CDR1 and CDR2 are MNHNS and SASEGT. Trimming cost V 1 base and J 3 bases; bases outside gene matches: 0. This CDR3 is built from 14 residues. The CDR3 DNA sequence: TGTGCCAGCAGTGAAGGACAGGGTGGAAACACCATATATTTT. Protein sequence: CASSEGQGGNTIYF.

The chain employs TRBV27 and TRBJ2-7; D perhaps matches TRBD1 (6 bases). Germline V CDR1 and CDR2: MNHEY, SMNVEV (reference sequence). Trimming stripped 5 bases from V and 0 bases from J, with 14 bases between. This CDR3 is 15 amino acids long. CDR3 sequence: CASSPDRTISYEQYF. The CDR3 region has the DNA TGTGCCAGCAGTCCAGACAGGACGATCTCCTACGAGCAGTACTTC.

The J gene is TRBJ2-3, the V gene TRBV29-1; weak D call: TRBD2 (6 bases). CDR1 and CDR2 from the germline V gene are SQVTM and ANQGSEA. The CDR3 is 15 amino acids. The V end lost 6 bases, the J end lost 4 bases, and 20 bases lay between the germline ends. DNA for the CDR3: TGCAGCGTCCTCGGAATCCGGGGGAAGGCAGATACGCAGTATTTT. Translated: CSVLGIRGKADTQYF.

The chain employs TRBV29-1 and TRBJ1-1; D is undetermined. Germline lookup yields CDR1 SQVTM and CDR2 ANQGSEA. The germline V and J ends were trimmed by 1 base and 6 bases, with 12 bases remaining between them. CDR3 length: 13 amino acids. Here the CDR3 reads CSVEGDLGPEAFF. Here the CDR3 DNA reads TGCAGCGTTGAAGGAGATCTAGGGCCTGAAGCTTTCTTT.

This chain uses TRBV11-2 with TRBJ1-2; tentatively, D is TRBD1 (6 bases). Germline CDR1 and CDR2: SGHAT and FQNNGV. Trimming shortened V by 5 bases and J by 5 bases, and 12 bases separated the two germline ends. The CDR3 runs to 13 residues. This CDR3 is CASSAITGYGYTF. The CDR3 DNA sequence: TGTGCCAGCAGCGCTATTACAGGGTATGGCTACACCTTC.

This chain uses TRBV4-1 with TRBJ2-3; possibly TRBD1 or TRBD2 for D (5 bases each). The CDR3 is 16 residues long. V lost 4 bases and J lost 4, with 18 bases in between. CDR1 is MGHRA and CDR2 is YSYEKL in the germline V gene. CDR3 in amino acids: CASSRESRELADTQYF. The DNA for the CDR3 is TGCGCCAGCAGCCGAGAGTCCAGGGAGTTGGCAGATACGCAGTATTTT.

This rearrangement joins TRBV27 to TRBJ1-2; 7 positions agree with TRBD1. The CDR3 spans 11 residues. Germline V gives CDR1 MNHEY, CDR2 SMNVEV (reference sequence). The V segment lost 5 bases and the J segment 6 bases; nucleotides outside the gene matches: 0. CDR3 loop: CASSQGDGYTF. CDR3 DNA: TGTGCCAGCAGTCAGGGGGATGGCTACACCTTC.

The chain is built from TRBV7-9 and TRBJ2-7; weak D call: TRBD1 (5 bases). Per germline, CDR1 SEHNR and CDR2 FQNEAQ (reference sequence). The CDR3 loop spans 13 amino acids. Between the trimmed V and J ends, which lost 4 bases and 5 bases, there was a span of 12 bases. For the CDR3, the DNA is TGTGCCAGCAGCTCAGGGTATCGGGACGAGCAGTACTTC. Amino acid sequence: CASSSGYRDEQYF.